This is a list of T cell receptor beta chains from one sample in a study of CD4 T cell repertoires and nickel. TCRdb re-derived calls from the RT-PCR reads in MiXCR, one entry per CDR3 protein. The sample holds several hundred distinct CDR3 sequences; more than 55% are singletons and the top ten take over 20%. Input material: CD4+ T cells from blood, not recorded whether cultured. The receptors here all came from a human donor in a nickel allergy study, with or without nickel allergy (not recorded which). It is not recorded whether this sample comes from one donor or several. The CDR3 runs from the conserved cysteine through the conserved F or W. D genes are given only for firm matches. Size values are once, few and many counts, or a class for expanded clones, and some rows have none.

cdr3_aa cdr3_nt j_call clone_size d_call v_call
CASSPGTGDLAQPQHF TGCGCCAGCAGTCCCGGGACAGGGGATCTGGCTCAGCCCCAGCATTTT TRBJ1-5 few TRBD1 TRBV5-1
CASRSGYGYTF TGTGCCAGCAGATCAGGATATGGCTACACCTTC TRBJ1-2 NA NA TRBV12-3/TRBV12-4
CASSLYGIDYEQYF TGTGCCAGCAGCTTATACGGGATAGACTACGAGCAGTACTTC TRBJ2-7 NA NA TRBV5-8
CASSHSTGISSYEQYF TGCGCCAGCAGCCACTCGACAGGGATTAGCTCCTACGAGCAGTACTTC TRBJ2-7 NA TRBD1 TRBV5-1
CSVQRGSSYEQYF TGCAGCGTCCAGCGGGGGAGCTCCTACGAGCAGTACTTC TRBJ2-7 NA TRBD2 TRBV20-1
CATQETGSSLHF TGTGCCACCCAGGAGACAGGGTCAAGCCTCCACTTT TRBJ1-6 NA TRBD1 TRBV18
CASGNAGGNQPQHF TGTGCCAGCGGAAACGCGGGCGGCAATCAGCCCCAGCATTTT TRBJ1-5 NA NA TRBV6-1
CASSLDLGGGDTQYF TGTGCCAGCAGCTTAGACCTCGGGGGGGGAGATACGCAGTATTTT TRBJ2-3 NA TRBD2 TRBV7-9
CASRMGGGGSYNEQFF TGTGCCAGTCGGATGGGGGGAGGAGGGTCCTACAATGAGCAGTTCTTC TRBJ2-1 NA NA TRBV19
CAIGDSYSNQPQHF TGTGCCATCGGCGACAGTTATAGCAATCAGCCCCAGCATTTT TRBJ1-5 NA NA TRBV10-3
CASSLDRQHSNQPQHF TGTGCCAGCAGCTTAGATCGGCAGCATAGCAATCAGCCCCAGCATTTT TRBJ1-5 NA NA TRBV7-8
CASSFSGRETQYF TGTGCCAGCAGTTTTAGTGGGAGAGAGACCCAGTACTTC TRBJ2-5 NA NA TRBV27
CASSHLGPYEQYF TGTGCCAGCAGCCATCTAGGGCCCTACGAGCAGTACTTC TRBJ2-7 hyperexpanded NA TRBV3-1
CASSFTGGNQPQHF TGTGCCAGCAGTTTCACAGGGGGTAATCAGCCCCAGCATTTT TRBJ1-5 NA TRBD1 TRBV12-3/TRBV12-4
CASSQDAHQPYEQYF TGCGCCAGCAGCCAAGATGCCCATCAACCCTACGAGCAGTACTTC TRBJ2-7 NA NA TRBV4-3
CASSHRASRDTQYF TGTGCCAGCAGCCACCGGGCTAGCAGAGATACGCAGTATTTT TRBJ2-3 NA NA TRBV7-6
CASSSGNTDTQYF TGTGCTAGCAGCTCCGGGAACACAGATACGCAGTATTTT TRBJ2-3 NA NA TRBV7-7
CSARERVGDSPLHF TGCAGTGCTAGAGAAAGGGTAGGGGATTCACCCCTCCACTTT TRBJ1-6 few NA TRBV20-1
CASSRGDTQYF TGTGCCAGCAGCCGGGGTGATACGCAGTATTTT TRBJ2-3 NA NA TRBV9
CASSLNWNTEAFF TGTGCCAGCAGCCTCAACTGGAACACTGAAGCTTTCTTT TRBJ1-1 NA NA TRBV5-6
CASSLQSRGNYGYTF TGTGCCAGCAGTTTACAATCAAGGGGGAACTATGGCTACACCTTC TRBJ1-2 few NA TRBV12-3/TRBV12-4
CASSGDSGIEAFF TGCGCCAGCAGCGGGGACAGTGGGATAGAGGCTTTCTTT TRBJ1-1 NA TRBD1 TRBV5-1
CASSVNQGEGNTIYF TGTGCTAGCAGCGTCAATCAGGGGGAAGGAAACACCATATATTTT TRBJ1-3 NA TRBD1 TRBV7-7
CASSSLRENTGELFF TGTGCCAGCAGCTCACTGCGGGAAAACACCGGGGAGCTGTTTTTT TRBJ2-2 NA NA TRBV5-6